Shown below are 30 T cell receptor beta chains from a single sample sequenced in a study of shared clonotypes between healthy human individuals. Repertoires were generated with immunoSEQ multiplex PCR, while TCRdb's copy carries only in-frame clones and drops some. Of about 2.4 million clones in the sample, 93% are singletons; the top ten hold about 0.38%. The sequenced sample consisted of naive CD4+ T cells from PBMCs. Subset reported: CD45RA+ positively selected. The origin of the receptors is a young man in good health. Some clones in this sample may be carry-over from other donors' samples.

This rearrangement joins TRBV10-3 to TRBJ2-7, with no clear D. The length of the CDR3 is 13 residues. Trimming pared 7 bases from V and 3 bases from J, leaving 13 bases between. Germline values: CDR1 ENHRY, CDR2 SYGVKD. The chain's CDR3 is CAITNRLVYEQYF. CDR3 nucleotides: TGTGCCATCACAAACCGGCTTGTCTACGAGCAGTACTTC.

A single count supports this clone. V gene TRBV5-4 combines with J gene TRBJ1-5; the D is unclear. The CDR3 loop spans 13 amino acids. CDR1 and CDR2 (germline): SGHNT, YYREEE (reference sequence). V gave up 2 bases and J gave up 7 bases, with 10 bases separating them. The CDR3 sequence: CASSFNRVQPQHF. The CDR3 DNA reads TGTGCCAGCAGCTTTAACCGGGTACAGCCCCAGCATTTT.

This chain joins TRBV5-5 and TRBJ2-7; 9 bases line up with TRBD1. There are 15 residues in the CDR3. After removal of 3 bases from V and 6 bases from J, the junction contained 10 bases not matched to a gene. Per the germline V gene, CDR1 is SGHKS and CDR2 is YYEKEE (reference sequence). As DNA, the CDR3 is TGTGCCAGCAGCTGGGGAGGGACAGGGATCGGCGAGCAGTACTTC. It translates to CASSWGGTGIGEQYF.

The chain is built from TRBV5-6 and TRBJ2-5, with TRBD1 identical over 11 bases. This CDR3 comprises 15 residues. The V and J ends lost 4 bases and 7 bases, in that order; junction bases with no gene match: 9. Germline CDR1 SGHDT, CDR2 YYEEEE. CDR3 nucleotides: TGTGCCAGCAGCGAGGACAGGGGGCGCTCGGGGACCCAGTACTTC. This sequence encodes CASSEDRGRSGTQYF.

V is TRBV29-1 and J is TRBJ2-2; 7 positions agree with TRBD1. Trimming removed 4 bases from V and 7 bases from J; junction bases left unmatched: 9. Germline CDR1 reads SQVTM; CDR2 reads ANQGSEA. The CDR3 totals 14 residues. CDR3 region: CSVAYRGGIGELFF. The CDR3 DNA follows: TGCAGCGTTGCGTACAGGGGTGGTATCGGGGAGCTGTTTTTT.

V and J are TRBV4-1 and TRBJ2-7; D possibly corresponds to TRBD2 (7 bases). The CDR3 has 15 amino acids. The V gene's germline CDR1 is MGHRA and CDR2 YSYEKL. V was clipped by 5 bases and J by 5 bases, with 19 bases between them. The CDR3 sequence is CASSRGGLTSHEQYF. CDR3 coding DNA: TGCGCCAGCAGCAGGGGGGGCTTGACTTCCCACGAGCAGTACTTC.

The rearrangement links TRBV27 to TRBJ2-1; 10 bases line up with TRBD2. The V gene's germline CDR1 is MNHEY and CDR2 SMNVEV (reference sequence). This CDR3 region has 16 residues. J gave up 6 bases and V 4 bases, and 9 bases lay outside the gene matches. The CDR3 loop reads CASSSLAGGFPNEQFF. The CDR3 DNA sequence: TGTGCCAGCAGTTCATTAGCGGGAGGATTCCCCAATGAGCAGTTCTTC.

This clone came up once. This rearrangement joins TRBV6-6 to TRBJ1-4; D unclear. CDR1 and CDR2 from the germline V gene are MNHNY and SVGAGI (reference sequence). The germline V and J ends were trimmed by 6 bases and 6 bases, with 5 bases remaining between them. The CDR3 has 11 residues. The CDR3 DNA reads TGTGCCAGCAGAGACTATGAAAAACTGTTTTTT. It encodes CASRDYEKLFF.

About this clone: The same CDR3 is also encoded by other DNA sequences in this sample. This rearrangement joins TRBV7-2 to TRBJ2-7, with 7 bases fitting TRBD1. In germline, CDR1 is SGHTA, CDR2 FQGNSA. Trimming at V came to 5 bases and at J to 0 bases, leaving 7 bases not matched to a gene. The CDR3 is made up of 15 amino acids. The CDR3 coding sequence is TGTGCCAGCAGCCCCAGGGGGACGTCCTCCTACGAGCAGTACTTC. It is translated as CASSPRGTSSYEQYF.

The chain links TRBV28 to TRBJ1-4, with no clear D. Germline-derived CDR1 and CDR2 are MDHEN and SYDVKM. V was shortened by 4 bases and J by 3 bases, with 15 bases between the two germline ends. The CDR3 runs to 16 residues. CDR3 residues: CASSSPFGLPNEKLFF. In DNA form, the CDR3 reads TGTGCCAGCAGTTCGCCTTTTGGGTTGCCTAATGAAAAACTGTTTTTT.

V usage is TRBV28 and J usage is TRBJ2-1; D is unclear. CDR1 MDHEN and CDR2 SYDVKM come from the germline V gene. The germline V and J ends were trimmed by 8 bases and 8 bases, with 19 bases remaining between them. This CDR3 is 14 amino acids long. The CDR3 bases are TGTGCCAGCTCTGGGCCTCTCGCTCGCGATGAGCAGTTCTTC. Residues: CASSGPLARDEQFF.

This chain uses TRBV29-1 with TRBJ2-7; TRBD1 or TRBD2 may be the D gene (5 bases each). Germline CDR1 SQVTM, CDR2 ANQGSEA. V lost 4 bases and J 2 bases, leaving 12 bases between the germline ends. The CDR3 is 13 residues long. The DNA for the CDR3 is TGCAGCGTTGTGAGGCAGGGAGCCTACGAGCAGTACTTC. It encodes CSVVRQGAYEQYF.

CDR3 sequence reads: CASSPDSGRPYNEQFF. CDR3 bases: TGTGCCAGCAGCCCCGATAGCGGGAGACCCTACAATGAGCAGTTCTTC. The rearrangement links TRBV7-3 to TRBJ2-1; 9 bases are shared with TRBD2. V dropped 5 bases and J dropped 2; count of bases not matched to a gene: 7. CDR1 is SGHTA, CDR2 FQGTGA, per germline. The CDR3 runs to 16 residues. Looking up the rest from reference TRBV7-3 and TRBJ2-1 gives the full variable domain: GAGVSQTPSNKVTEKGKYVELRCDPISGHTALYWYRQSLGQGPEFLIYFQGTGAADDSGLPNDRFFAVRPEGSVSTLKIQRTERGDSAVYLCASSPDSGRPYNEQFFGPGTRLTVL.

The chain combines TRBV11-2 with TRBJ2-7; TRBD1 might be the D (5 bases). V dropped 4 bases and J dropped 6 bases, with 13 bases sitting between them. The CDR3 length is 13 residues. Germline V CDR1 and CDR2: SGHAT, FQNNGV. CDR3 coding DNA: TGTGCCAGCAGCTCGATAGTGGGGCGCGAGCAGTACTTC. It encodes CASSSIVGREQYF.

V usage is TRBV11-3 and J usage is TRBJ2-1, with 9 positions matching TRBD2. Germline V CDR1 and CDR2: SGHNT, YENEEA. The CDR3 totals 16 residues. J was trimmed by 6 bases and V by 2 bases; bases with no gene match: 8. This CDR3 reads CASSLRGGRATNEQFF. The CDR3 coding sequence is TGTGCCAGCAGCTTACGCGGCGGGAGGGCCACCAATGAGCAGTTCTTC. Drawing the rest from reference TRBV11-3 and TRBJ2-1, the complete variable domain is EAGVVQSPRYKIIEKKQPVAFWCNPISGHNTLYWYLQNLGQGPELLIRYENEEAVDDSQLPKDRFSAERLKGVDSTLKIQPAELGDSAVYLCASSLRGGRATNEQFFGPGTRLTVL.

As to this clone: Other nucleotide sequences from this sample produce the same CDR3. DNA of the CDR3: TGTGCCAGCAGCTTAGTCGGTGAGAAACTGTTTTTT. Protein product: CASSLVGEKLFF. The chain has TRBV7-9 and TRBJ1-4; D not certain. The CDR3 is 12 residues long. Germline V CDR1 and CDR2: SEHNR, FQNEAQ (reference sequence). With 1 base removed from V and 11 bases from J, the gap between germline ends came to 8 bases.

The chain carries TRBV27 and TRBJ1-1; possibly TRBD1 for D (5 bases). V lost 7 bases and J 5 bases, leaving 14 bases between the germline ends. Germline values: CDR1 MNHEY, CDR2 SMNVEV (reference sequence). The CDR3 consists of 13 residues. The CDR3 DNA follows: TGTGCCAGCATGCCAGGGCCAGGAACTGAAGCTTTCTTT. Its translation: CASMPGPGTEAFF.

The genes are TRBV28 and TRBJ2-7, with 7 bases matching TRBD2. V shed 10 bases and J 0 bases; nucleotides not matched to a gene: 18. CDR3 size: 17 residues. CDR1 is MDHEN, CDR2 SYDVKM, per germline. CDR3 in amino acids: CATRTFFRRESSYEQYF. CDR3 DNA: TGTGCCACCCGGACCTTCTTTAGGCGGGAGAGCTCCTACGAGCAGTACTTC.

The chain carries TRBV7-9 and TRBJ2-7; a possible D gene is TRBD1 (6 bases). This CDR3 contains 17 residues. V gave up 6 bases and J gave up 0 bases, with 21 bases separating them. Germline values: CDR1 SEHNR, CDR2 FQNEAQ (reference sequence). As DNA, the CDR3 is TGTGCCAGCAGTGGCAGGGGCTCCCCTTCCAGCTCCTACGAGCAGTACTTC. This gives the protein CASSGRGSPSSSYEQYF. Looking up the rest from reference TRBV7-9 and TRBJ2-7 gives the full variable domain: DTGVSQNPRHKITKRGQNVTFRCDPISEHNRLYWYRQTLGQGPEFLTYFQNEAQLEKSRLLSDRFSAERPKGSFSTLEIQRTEQGDSAMYLCASSGRGSPSSSYEQYFGPGTRLTVT.

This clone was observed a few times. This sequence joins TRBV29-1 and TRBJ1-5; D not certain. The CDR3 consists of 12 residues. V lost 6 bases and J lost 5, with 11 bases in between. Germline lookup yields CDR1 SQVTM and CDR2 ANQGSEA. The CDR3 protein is CSVRDDYQPQHF. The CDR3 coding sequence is TGCAGCGTGAGGGATGATTATCAGCCCCAGCATTTT.

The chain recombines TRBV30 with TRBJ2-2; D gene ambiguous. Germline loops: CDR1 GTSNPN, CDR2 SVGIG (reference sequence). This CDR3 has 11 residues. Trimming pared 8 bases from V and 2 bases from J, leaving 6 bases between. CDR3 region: CARHNTGELFF. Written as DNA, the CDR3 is TGTGCCCGCCATAACACCGGGGAGCTGTTTTTT.

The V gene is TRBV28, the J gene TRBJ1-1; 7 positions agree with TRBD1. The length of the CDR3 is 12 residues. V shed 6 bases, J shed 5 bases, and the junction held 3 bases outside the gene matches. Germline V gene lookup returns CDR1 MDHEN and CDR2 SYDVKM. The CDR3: CASRGQKTEAFF. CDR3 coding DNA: TGTGCCAGCAGGGGACAGAAGACTGAAGCTTTCTTT.

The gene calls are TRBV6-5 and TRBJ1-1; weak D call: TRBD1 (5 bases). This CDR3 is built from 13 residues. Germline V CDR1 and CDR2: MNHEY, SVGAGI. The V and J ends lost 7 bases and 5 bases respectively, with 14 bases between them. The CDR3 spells CASTSTQGTEAFF. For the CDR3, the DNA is TGTGCCAGCACCTCTACTCAGGGAACTGAAGCTTTCTTT.

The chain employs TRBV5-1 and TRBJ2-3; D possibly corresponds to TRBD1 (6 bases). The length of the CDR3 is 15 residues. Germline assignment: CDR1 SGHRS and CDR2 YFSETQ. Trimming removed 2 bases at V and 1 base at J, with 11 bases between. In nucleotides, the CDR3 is TGCGCCAGCAGCTTAAACAGGGTGGGCACAGATACGCAGTATTTT. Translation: CASSLNRVGTDTQYF. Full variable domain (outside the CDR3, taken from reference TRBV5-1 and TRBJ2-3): KAGVTQTPRYLIKTRGQQVTLSCSPISGHRSVSWYQQTPGQGLQFLFEYFSETQRNKGNFPGRFSGRQFSNSRSEMNVSTLELGDSALYLCASSLNRVGTDTQYFGPGTRLTVL.

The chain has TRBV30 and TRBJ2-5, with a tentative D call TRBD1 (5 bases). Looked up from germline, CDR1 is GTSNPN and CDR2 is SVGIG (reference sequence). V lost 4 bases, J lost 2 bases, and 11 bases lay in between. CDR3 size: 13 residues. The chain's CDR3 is CAWMARAQETQYF. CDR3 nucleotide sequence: TGTGCCTGGATGGCCAGGGCTCAAGAGACCCAGTACTTC. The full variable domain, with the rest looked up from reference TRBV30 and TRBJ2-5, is SQTIHQWPATLVQPVGSPLSLECTVEGTSNPNLYWYRQAAGRGLQLLFYSVGIGQISSEVPQNLSASRPQDRQFILSSKKLLLSDSGFYLCAWMARAQETQYFGPGTRLLVL.

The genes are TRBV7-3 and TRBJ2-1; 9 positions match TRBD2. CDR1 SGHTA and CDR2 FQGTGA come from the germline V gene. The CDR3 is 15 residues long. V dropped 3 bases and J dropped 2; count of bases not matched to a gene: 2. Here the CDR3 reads CASSFSGSPYNEQFF. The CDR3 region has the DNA TGTGCCAGCAGCTTTAGCGGGAGTCCCTACAATGAGCAGTTCTTC.

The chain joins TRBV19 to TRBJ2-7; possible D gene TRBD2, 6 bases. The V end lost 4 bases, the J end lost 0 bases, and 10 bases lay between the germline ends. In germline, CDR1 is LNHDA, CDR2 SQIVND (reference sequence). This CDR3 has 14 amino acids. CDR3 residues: CASSREVSSYEQYF. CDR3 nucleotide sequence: TGTGCCAGTAGTAGGGAGGTTAGCTCCTACGAGCAGTACTTC.

The CDR3 sequence is CASSLPNRYNEQFF. The CDR3 DNA sequence: TGTGCCAGCAGCTTACCTAACAGATACAATGAGCAGTTCTTC. The V gene is TRBV7-2, the J gene TRBJ2-1; D is ambiguous. V shed 2 bases and J shed 4 bases, with 9 bases lying between them. CDR3 length equals 14 residues. Germline CDR1 reads SGHTA; CDR2 reads FQGNSA. The full variable domain, completed using reference TRBV7-2 and TRBJ2-1, is GAGVSQSPSNKVTEKGKDVELRCDPISGHTALYWYRQSLGQGLEFLIYFQGNSAPDKSGLPSDRFSAERTGGSVSTLTIQRTQQEDSAVYLCASSLPNRYNEQFFGPGTRLTVL.

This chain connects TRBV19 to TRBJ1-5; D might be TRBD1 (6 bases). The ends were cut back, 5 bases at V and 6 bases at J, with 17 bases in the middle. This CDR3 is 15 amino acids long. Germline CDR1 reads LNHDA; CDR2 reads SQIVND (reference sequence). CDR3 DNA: TGTGCCAGTAGTTTCAGGGGAGACTTAATTCAGCCCCAGCATTTT. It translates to CASSFRGDLIQPQHF.

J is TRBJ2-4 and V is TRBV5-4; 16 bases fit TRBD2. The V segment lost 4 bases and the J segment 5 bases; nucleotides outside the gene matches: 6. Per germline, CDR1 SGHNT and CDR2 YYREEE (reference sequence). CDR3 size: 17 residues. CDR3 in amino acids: CASSPGLAGGPENIQYF. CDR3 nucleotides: TGTGCCAGCAGCCCGGGACTAGCGGGAGGGCCCGAAAACATTCAGTACTTC.